This TCR beta chain was retrieved from a study of cytomegalovirus exposure and HLA in healthy donors. Comments on this clone: Antigen specificity is unknown.

This CDR3 has 16 residues. Per germline, CDR1 SGHRS and CDR2 YFSETQ. Trimming took 1 base from V and 0 from J, leaving 10 bases between them. Study-wide findings and caveats: A later analysis by the authors found several of the most significant clusters apparently linked to common viral pathogens. More clonal expansion characterized HLA-associated TCR beta chains than equally common others in a later analysis.

Vbeta (60) and Jbeta (13) primers were used in the PCR. Generated by immunoSEQ multiplex PCR, the TCRdb table keeps only in-frame clones and is missing some. Of approximately 140,000 clones in the sample, approximately 79% were seen once. This clonotype was obtained from a man in his late teens or twenties in good health and CMV-seronegative. V is TRBV5-1 and J is TRBJ2-2; D unclear. The source material was PBMCs. The CDR3, as DNA: TGCGCCAGCAGCTTGAGTCCGACATCGAACACCGGGGAGCTGTTTTTT. It is translated as CASSLSPTSNTGELFF.